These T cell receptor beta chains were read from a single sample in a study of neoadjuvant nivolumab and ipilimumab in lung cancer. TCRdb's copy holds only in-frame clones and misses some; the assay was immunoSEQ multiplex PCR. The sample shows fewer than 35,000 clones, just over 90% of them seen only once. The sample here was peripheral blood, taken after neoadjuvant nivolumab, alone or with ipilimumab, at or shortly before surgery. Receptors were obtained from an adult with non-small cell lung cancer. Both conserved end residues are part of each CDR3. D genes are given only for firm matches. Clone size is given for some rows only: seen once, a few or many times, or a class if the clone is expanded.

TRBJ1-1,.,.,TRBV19,CASSMASVVSEAFF,TGTGCCAGTAGTATGGCCTCAGTAGTCTCTGAAGCTTTCTTT
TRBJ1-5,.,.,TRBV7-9,CASSRGAVGNQPQHF,TGTGCCAGCAGCCGAGGTGCGGTGGGCAATCAGCCCCAGCATTTT
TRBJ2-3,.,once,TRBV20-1,CSARRADTQYF,TGCAGTGCGCGCCGAGCGGATACGCAGTATTTT
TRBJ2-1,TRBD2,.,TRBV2,CASSELAGVLNEQFF,TGTGCCAGCAGTGAGCTAGCGGGGGTGTTAAATGAGCAGTTCTTC
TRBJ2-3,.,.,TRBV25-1,CASSDPGSYTDTQYF,TGTGCCAGCAGTGACCCGGGCTCATACACAGATACGCAGTATTTT
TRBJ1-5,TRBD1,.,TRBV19,CASSNLQGAGQPQHF,TGTGCCAGTAGTAATCTACAGGGGGCCGGGCAGCCCCAGCATTTT
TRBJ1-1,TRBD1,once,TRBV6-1,CASKEDRDNEAFF,TGTGCCAGCAAAGAGGACAGGGATAATGAAGCTTTCTTT
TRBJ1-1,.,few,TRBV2,CASSRVENTEAFF,TGTGCCAGCAGTAGGGTGGAGAACACTGAAGCTTTCTTT
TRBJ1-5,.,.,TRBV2,CASTTGLSNQPQHF,TGTGCCAGCACAACAGGCCTATCCAATCAGCCCCAGCATTTT
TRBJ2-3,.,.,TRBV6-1,CASEGSTDTQYF,TGTGCCTCCGAAGGCAGCACAGATACGCAGTATTTT
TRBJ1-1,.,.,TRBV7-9,CASSRPMNTEAFF,TGTGCCAGCAGCCGCCCGATGAACACTGAAGCTTTCTTT